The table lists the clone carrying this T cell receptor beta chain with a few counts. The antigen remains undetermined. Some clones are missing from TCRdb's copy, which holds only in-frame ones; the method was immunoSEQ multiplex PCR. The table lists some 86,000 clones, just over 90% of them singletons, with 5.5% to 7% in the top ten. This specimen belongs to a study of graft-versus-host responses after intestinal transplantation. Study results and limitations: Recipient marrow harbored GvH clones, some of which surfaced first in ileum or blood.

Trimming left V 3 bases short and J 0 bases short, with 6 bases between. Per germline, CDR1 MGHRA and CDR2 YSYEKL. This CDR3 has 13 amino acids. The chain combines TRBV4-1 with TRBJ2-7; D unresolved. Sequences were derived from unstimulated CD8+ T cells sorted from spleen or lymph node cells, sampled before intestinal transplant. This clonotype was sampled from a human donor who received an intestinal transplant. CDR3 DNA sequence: TGCGCCAGCAGCCACAGAGACTCCTACGAGCAGTACTTC. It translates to CASSHRDSYEQYF.